This T cell receptor (beta chain) was found in a study of CD8+ T cells in alopecia areata. The study's findings and limits: Among patients, TCR sharing was less clear than in mice, a difference possibly due in part to HLA diversity in the patient population. Normal skin's resident alphabeta T cells are sequenced alongside lesional scalp T cells.

This clone was counted a few times. The antigen is undetermined. Each gene name is a mouse one. With the read ending 4 residues before the CDR3 end, the germline J gene is used to fill in that end. There are 15 residues in the CDR3. From germline, CDR1 is FNHDT and CDR2 SITEND (reference sequence). The V gene end was trimmed by 4 bases and the J gene end by 0 bases; junction bases not matched to a gene: 4. RNA was isolated and reverse transcribed to cDNA, the sequencing template. TCRdb's table, derived via immunoSEQ multiplex PCR, lists solely in-frame clones and lacks some. The sample shows about 120,000 clones, none of them appearing just once.

The sample taken for sequencing was lesional skin. This sequence was found in a C3H/HeJ mouse with alopecia areata. Strain MHC haplotype: H2-k. This chain links TRBV19 with TRBJ2-7; 10 bases are a match to TRBD2. CDR3 loop: CASSHGLGVSYEQYF. Partial CDR3 DNA: TGTGCCAGCAGTCATGGACTGGGGGTCTCCTAT.